This T cell receptor beta chain was retrieved from a study of blood T cell repertoires in COVID-19 (dated by TCRdb to 2020 to 2021). With regard to the full study: Samples from collaborators originated in the United States, Italy and Spain and spanned both the acute and convalescent phases of COVID-19. Deeply sampled blood TCRbeta repertoires from subjects exposed to, actively infected with, or recovered from COVID-19 were included in the dataset. Sample metadata almost always included a de-identified subject ID, COVID-19 status, age in years and sex. Where available, HLA class I and class II types were taken from metadata supplied by the sample provider and were not determined by assay-based typing. The repertoires were released in a freely available public database intended as a resource for research on the immune response to SARS-CoV-2. The prospective study material was composed of cDNA or gDNA derived from T cells, B-cell-depleted T cells, or PBMCs. Samples were obtained from the ongoing ImmuneRACE study (first 160 participants) and from over a thousand subjects provided by 6 global collaborators.

V loses 4 bases at its end and J loses 6 bases; junction bases beyond the gene matches: 7. Taken from cysteine to phenylalanine, the CDR3 has 14 residues. Solely the CDR3 DNA is kept, with 42 bases framed from the first base. CDR1 MDHEN and CDR2 SYDVKM are derived from the germline V gene. TCRbeta CDR3 regions were amplified from genomic DNA by means of the immunoSEQ Assay, a bias-controlled multiplex PCR. The authors processed their data as follows. The number of nucleated cells in each sample was estimated by amplification of reference gene primers within the assay. To quantify the absolute abundance of each unique TCRbeta CDR3 rearrangement, sequence reads were collapsed and filtered. For each sample, productive Simpson clonality was calculated by taking the square root of Simpson's diversity index across productive rearrangements. What TCRdb holds here is the immuneACCESS table cut down to in-frame rearrangements. Part of the clones is not present; checked against another copy, under half of the missing clones reflect an unresolved V gene, and the others are unexplained. That table gives V, J and clone size, and the DNA gave D and trimming. The sample has around 120,000 clones on record, 70% to 80% of them singletons. The ten largest clonotypes hold 4% of the sample.

Collaborating institutions collected whole blood in K2EDTA tubes following their own protocols. Collaborator samples were shipped for TCRbeta analysis as frozen whole blood, isolated PBMCs, or DNA extracted from either sample type. About this clone: No antigen is known for it. No base qualities exist here, and no much larger clone lies one base off it.

General study outcomes and caveats: How much clinical and demographic metadata was included differed by source and by participant, and the metadata was provided uncurated.

The chain uses TRBV28 and TRBJ2-3, with 7 bases in between that match TRBD2. This clonotype was obtained from a woman of 80 years or more with acute or convalescent COVID-19. Sequenced material: peripheral blood. CDR3 reads: CASSSPAGEDTQYF. Read as DNA, the sequence is TGTGCCAGCAGTTCTCCCGCGGGAGAGGATACGCAGTATTTT.